The 10 T cell receptor beta chains below were found in one sample sequenced in a study of beta chain features in type 1 diabetes. Every bit of the isolated RNA underwent reverse transcription, so sequencing read expressed TCRB transcripts. Sequenced by immunoSEQ multiplex PCR; TCRdb stores in-frame clones only, minus some. Here the sample spans 300,000 to 400,000 clones, over 10% being singletons. Source material: naive CD4+ T cells from blood. The receptor set was obtained from a young man in good health.

There are a few counts of this clone. V and J are TRBV7-9 and TRBJ2-1, with 12 bases identical to TRBD2. The CDR3 sequence is 16 residues long. Per germline, CDR1 SEHNR and CDR2 FQNEAQ (reference sequence). V gave up 4 bases and J gave up 1 base; unmatched junction bases: 2. The CDR3 DNA reads as TGTGCCAGCAGCTCGACTAGCGGGAGATCCTACAATGAGCAGTTCTTC. It is translated as CASSSTSGRSYNEQFF.

The chain links TRBV28 to TRBJ2-7; 9 nucleotides line up with TRBD1. The CDR3 spans 16 residues. CDR1 MDHEN and CDR2 SYDVKM come from the germline V gene. After removal of 7 bases from V and 3 bases from J, the junction contained 13 bases not matched to a gene. CDR3 DNA sequence: TGTGCCAGCACCTCGGGGGGACAGGGTTCCCGCTACGAGCAGTACTTC. Encoded protein: CASTSGGQGSRYEQYF.

The J gene is TRBJ1-5, the V gene TRBV6-6; perhaps TRBD1 as D (6 bases). The CDR3 contains 13 residues. Germline-derived CDR1 and CDR2 are MNHNY and SVGAGI (reference sequence). The ends were cut back, 5 bases at V and 5 bases at J, with 10 bases in the middle. CDR3 nucleotides: TGTGCCAGCAGTAGTCCAGGGGATCAGCCCCAGCATTTT. It specifies CASSSPGDQPQHF.

The V and J genes are TRBV7-2 and TRBJ1-1; D is unresolved. The CDR3 is made up of 17 amino acids. Germline V gene sequence: CDR1 SGHTA, CDR2 FQGNSA. V lost 5 bases and J lost 0, with 19 bases in between. The CDR3 protein is CASSRWVSPGMNTEAFF. The CDR3 coding sequence is TGTGCCAGCAGCCGTTGGGTTTCGCCAGGCATGAACACTGAAGCTTTCTTT. The whole variable domain, remainder taken from reference TRBV7-2 and TRBJ1-1, is GAGVSQSPSNKVTEKGKDVELRCDPISGHTALYWYRQSLGQGLEFLIYFQGNSAPDKSGLPSDRFSAERTGGSVSTLTIQRTQQEDSAVYLCASSRWVSPGMNTEAFFGQGTRLTVV.

The gene calls are TRBV9 and TRBJ2-5, with a possible D match to TRBD1 (5 bases). The CDR3 contains 15 residues. Germline V gene data show CDR1 as SGDLS and CDR2 as YYNGEE. V lost 3 bases, J lost 5 bases, and 17 bases lay in between. The CDR3 DNA reads TGTGCCAGCAGCGAGGGCCCCAGGGTTGGGGAGACCCAGTACTTC. Translated, it gives CASSEGPRVGETQYF. Full variable domain (missing parts from reference TRBV9 and TRBJ2-5): DSGVTQTPKHLITATGQRVTLRCSPRSGDLSVYWYQQSLDQGLQFLIQYYNGEERAKGNILERFSAQQFPDLHSELNLSSLELGDSALYFCASSEGPRVGETQYFGPGTRLLVL.

This clone was found a few times. The chain recombines TRBV6-6 with TRBJ2-7; TRBD2 matches at 14 bases. Germline V gene lookup returns CDR1 MNHNY and CDR2 SVGAGI (reference sequence). J gave up 2 bases and V 6 bases, and 3 bases lay outside the gene matches. The CDR3 totals 15 residues. CDR3 sequence: CASRWTSGGTYEQYF. In DNA, the CDR3 is TGTGCCAGCAGGTGGACTAGCGGGGGGACCTACGAGCAGTACTTC.

V usage is TRBV7-9 and J usage is TRBJ2-2; the D gene is possibly TRBD2 (5 bases). Trimming stripped 9 bases from V and 1 base from J, with 12 bases between. The CDR3 spans 14 residues. Looked up from germline, CDR1 is SEHNR and CDR2 is FQNEAQ (reference sequence). As DNA, the CDR3 is TGTGCCAGGGCAAGCGGCGGGAACACCGGGGAGCTGTTTTTT. Encoded protein: CARASGGNTGELFF.

This clone was seen a handful of times. The V call is TRBV5-1, the J call TRBJ1-2, with a weak D call TRBD1 (6 bases). The V end was cut by 4 bases, the J end by 8 bases, with 12 bases between. The CDR3 sequence is 12 residues long. The germline V gene has CDR1 SGHRS and CDR2 YFSETQ. In DNA, the CDR3 is TGCGCCAGCAGCCCCCTGACAGGAGGCTACACCTTC. It yields the protein CASSPLTGGYTF.

The gene calls are TRBV4-3 and TRBJ2-3, with 7 bases lining up with TRBD1. The germline V gene has CDR1 LGHNA and CDR2 YSLEER. Trimming removed 4 bases from V and 5 bases from J; junction bases left unmatched: 6. The CDR3 runs 14 residues. The DNA of the CDR3 is TGCGCCAGCAGCCCCACTTCAGGGGGAGATACGCAGTATTTT. Protein: CASSPTSGGDTQYF.

The CDR3 loop is CASSTGGRKTQYF. CDR3 nucleotide sequence: TGTGCCAGCAGCACCGGGGGGCGGAAGACCCAGTACTTC. The chain is built from TRBV7-2 and TRBJ2-5, with TRBD2 as a possible D gene (7 bases). The V end lost 5 bases, the J end lost 6 bases, and 13 bases lay between the germline ends. Germline values: CDR1 SGHTA, CDR2 FQGNSA. The CDR3 has 13 amino acids.